These T cell receptor beta chains were read from a single sample in a study of blood T cell repertoires in COVID-19. Data came from immunoSEQ multiplex PCR; TCRdb stores just in-frame clones and leaves some out. This sample yields 85,000 to 90,000 clones, of which around 90% are seen a single time; 2.3% belongs to the top ten. The sequenced material came from peripheral blood. These TCRs come from a human donor with active COVID-19. The donor label of this sample is uncertain. The CDR3 runs from the conserved cysteine through the conserved F or W. Fields, in order: CDR3 protein, CDR3 DNA, V gene, D gene, J gene, clone size, CDR3 length. D genes are given only for firm matches. Clone sizes are given selectively: once, few, many, or a class where the clone is expanded.

CDR3 protein: CASSQGQGANTGELFF
CDR3 DNA: TGTGCCAGCAGCCAAGGACAGGGGGCGAACACCGGGGAGCTGTTTTTT
V gene: TRBV5-4
D gene: TRBD1
J gene: TRBJ2-2
clone size: once
CDR3 length: 16

CDR3 protein: CASSLGRGDNSPLHF
CDR3 DNA: TGTGCCAGCAGCTTAGGAAGGGGTGATAATTCACCCCTCCACTTT
V gene: TRBV7-3
D gene: -
J gene: TRBJ1-6
clone size: -
CDR3 length: 15

CDR3 protein: CASSHPDRRNTEAFF
CDR3 DNA: TGCGCCAGCAGCCACCCGGACAGGAGGAACACTGAAGCTTTCTTT
V gene: TRBV4-1
D gene: TRBD1
J gene: TRBJ1-1
clone size: -
CDR3 length: 15

CDR3 protein: CASRSVGDNQPQHF
CDR3 DNA: TGTGCCAGCAGGTCAGTGGGCGATAATCAGCCCCAGCATTTT
V gene: TRBV25-1
D gene: -
J gene: TRBJ1-5
clone size: -
CDR3 length: 14

CDR3 protein: CASSPGTGDSYEQYF
CDR3 DNA: TGTGCCAGCAGCCCTGGGACAGGCGACTCCTACGAGCAGTACTTC
V gene: TRBV13
D gene: TRBD1
J gene: TRBJ2-7
clone size: -
CDR3 length: 15

CDR3 protein: CASSAGQGALSGYTF
CDR3 DNA: TGTGCCAGCAGTGCGGGACAGGGGGCGCTTAGTGGCTACACCTTC
V gene: TRBV6-4
D gene: TRBD1
J gene: TRBJ1-2
clone size: -
CDR3 length: 15

CDR3 protein: CATERQDRMNTEAFF
CDR3 DNA: TGTGCCACCGAAAGACAGGACAGGATGAACACTGAAGCTTTCTTT
V gene: TRBV5-4
D gene: TRBD1
J gene: TRBJ1-1
clone size: -
CDR3 length: 15

CDR3 protein: CASSPGVGGPTYEQYF
CDR3 DNA: TGTGCCAGCAGCCCCGGGGTGGGGGGGCCGACCTACGAGCAGTACTTC
V gene: TRBV6-2/TRBV6-3
D gene: -
J gene: TRBJ2-7
clone size: -
CDR3 length: 16

CDR3 protein: CASSLSSGGTKETQYF
CDR3 DNA: TGTGCCAGCAGTTTAAGTAGCGGGGGAACGAAAGAGACCCAGTACTTC
V gene: TRBV27
D gene: TRBD2
J gene: TRBJ2-5
clone size: once
CDR3 length: 16

CDR3 protein: CASSEGTGAGNEQFF
CDR3 DNA: TGTGCCAGCAGTGAGGGGACTGGCGCGGGAAATGAGCAGTTCTTC
V gene: TRBV6-4
D gene: -
J gene: TRBJ2-1
clone size: few
CDR3 length: 15

CDR3 protein: CASSDFLRGVNTEAFF
CDR3 DNA: TGTGCCAGCAGTGATTTTCTTCGGGGGGTGAACACTGAAGCTTTCTTT
V gene: TRBV2
D gene: -
J gene: TRBJ1-1
clone size: few
CDR3 length: 16

CDR3 protein: CASNTGISNQPQHF
CDR3 DNA: TGTGCCAGCAACACAGGGATTAGCAATCAGCCCCAGCATTTT
V gene: TRBV28
D gene: -
J gene: TRBJ1-5
clone size: -
CDR3 length: 14

CDR3 protein: CASSLRGGEEKLFF
CDR3 DNA: TGTGCCAGCAGTTTAAGAGGGGGTGAGGAAAAACTGTTTTTT
V gene: TRBV28
D gene: -
J gene: TRBJ1-4
clone size: -
CDR3 length: 14

CDR3 protein: CASKSQGSSYEQYF
CDR3 DNA: TGTGCCAGCAAGTCACAGGGGAGTTCCTACGAGCAGTACTTC
V gene: TRBV6-5
D gene: TRBD1
J gene: TRBJ2-7
clone size: -
CDR3 length: 14

CDR3 protein: CASSEGRDRVNSPLHF
CDR3 DNA: TGTGCCAGCAGCGAAGGGCGGGACCGCGTGAATTCACCCCTCCACTTT
V gene: TRBV9
D gene: -
J gene: TRBJ1-6
clone size: -
CDR3 length: 16

CDR3 protein: CSVLGLAPTQETQYF
CDR3 DNA: TGCAGCGTCCTAGGACTAGCGCCAACCCAAGAGACCCAGTACTTC
V gene: TRBV29-1
D gene: TRBD2
J gene: TRBJ2-5
clone size: -
CDR3 length: 15

CDR3 protein: CASSPLRVWNTGELFF
CDR3 DNA: TGTGCCAGCAGCCCCCTCAGGGTTTGGAACACCGGGGAGCTGTTTTTT
V gene: TRBV7-2
D gene: -
J gene: TRBJ2-2
clone size: -
CDR3 length: 16

CDR3 protein: CASSEGTASGNTIYF
CDR3 DNA: TGTGCCAGCAGTGAAGGGACAGCATCTGGAAACACCATATATTTT
V gene: TRBV6-1
D gene: -
J gene: TRBJ1-3
clone size: -
CDR3 length: 15

CDR3 protein: CASSQVAAGGTDTQYF
CDR3 DNA: TGTGCCAGCAGCCAAGTGGCGGCGGGGGGGACAGATACGCAGTATTTT
V gene: TRBV4-2
D gene: TRBD2
J gene: TRBJ2-3
clone size: -
CDR3 length: 16

CDR3 protein: CASSQEGPGDRVYGYTF
CDR3 DNA: TGTGCCAGCAGCCAAGAGGGTCCCGGGGACAGGGTCTATGGCTACACCTTC
V gene: TRBV3-1/TRBV3-2
D gene: TRBD1
J gene: TRBJ1-2
clone size: -
CDR3 length: 17

CDR3 protein: CASSDPGFQPQHF
CDR3 DNA: TGTGCCAGCAGTGACCCAGGATTTCAGCCCCAGCATTTT
V gene: TRBV6-1
D gene: -
J gene: TRBJ1-5
clone size: -
CDR3 length: 13

CDR3 protein: CASTQTRAGEQFF
CDR3 DNA: TGTGCCAGCACCCAGACAAGAGCAGGGGAGCAGTTCTTC
V gene: TRBV7-8
D gene: -
J gene: TRBJ2-1
clone size: -
CDR3 length: 13

CDR3 protein: CASGKPERGPSGDEQFF
CDR3 DNA: TGTGCTAGTGGTAAACCGGAGCGGGGGCCTTCAGGGGATGAGCAGTTCTTC
V gene: TRBV12-5
D gene: TRBD2
J gene: TRBJ2-1
clone size: -
CDR3 length: 17